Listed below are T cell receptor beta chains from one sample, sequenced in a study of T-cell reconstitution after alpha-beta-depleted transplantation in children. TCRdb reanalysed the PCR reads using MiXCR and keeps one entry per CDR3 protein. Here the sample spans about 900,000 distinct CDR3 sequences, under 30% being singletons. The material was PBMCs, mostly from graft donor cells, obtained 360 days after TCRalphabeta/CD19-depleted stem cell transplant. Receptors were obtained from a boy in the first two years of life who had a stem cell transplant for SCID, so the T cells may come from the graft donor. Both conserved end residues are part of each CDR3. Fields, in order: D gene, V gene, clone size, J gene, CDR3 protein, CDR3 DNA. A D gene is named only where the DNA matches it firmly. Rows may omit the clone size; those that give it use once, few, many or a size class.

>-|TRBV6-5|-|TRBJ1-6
CASSSGTSYSPLHF
TGTGCCAGCAGTTCAGGGACATCATATTCACCCCTCCACTTT
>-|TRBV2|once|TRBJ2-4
CASSESLQPPVKNIQYF
TGTGCCAGCAGTGAATCACTGCAGCCGCCGGTCAAAAACATTCAGTACTTC
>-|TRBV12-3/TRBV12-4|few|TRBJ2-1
CASLGGRHNEQFF
TGTGCCAGCCTGGGAGGACGCCACAATGAGCAGTTCTTC
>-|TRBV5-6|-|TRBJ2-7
CASSLGWELDYEQYF
TGTGCCAGCAGCTTGGGTTGGGAGTTGGACTACGAGCAGTACTTC
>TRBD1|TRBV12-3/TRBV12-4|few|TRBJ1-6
CASSLGQGAINSPLHF
TGTGCCAGCAGTTTAGGACAGGGTGCTATCAATTCACCCCTCCACTTT
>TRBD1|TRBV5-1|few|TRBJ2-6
CASRSTGANSGANVLTF
TGCGCCAGCAGGTCGACAGGGGCTAACTCTGGGGCCAACGTCCTGACTTTC
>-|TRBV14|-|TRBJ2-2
CASSHPMPGTAYGGELFF
TGTGCCAGCAGCCACCCCATGCCCGGGACGGCCTATGGCGGGGAGCTGTTTTTT
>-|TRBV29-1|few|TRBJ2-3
CSGVRSWEPDTQYF
TGCAGCGGTGTTAGGTCTTGGGAACCAGATACGCAGTATTTT
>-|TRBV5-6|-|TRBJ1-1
CASSFRATEAFF
TGTGCCAGCAGCTTCAGAGCCACTGAAGCTTTCTTT
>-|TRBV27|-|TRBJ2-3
CASSFLHLDTQYF
TGTGCCAGCAGTTTCCTCCATCTGGATACGCAGTATTTT
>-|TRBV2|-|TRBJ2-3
CASSDEAGFRTDTQYF
TGTGCCAGCAGTGATGAAGCGGGTTTCCGCACAGATACGCAGTATTTT
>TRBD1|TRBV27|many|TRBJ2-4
CASSFQGAQYF
TGTGCCAGCAGTTTCCAGGGGGCTCAGTACTTC
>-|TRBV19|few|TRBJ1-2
CASKFPAGTNGYTF
TGTGCCAGTAAATTCCCCGCAGGGACAAATGGCTACACCTTC
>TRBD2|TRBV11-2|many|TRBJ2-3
CASSPETSIADTQYF
TGTGCCAGCAGCCCGGAGACTAGCATAGCAGATACGCAGTATTTT
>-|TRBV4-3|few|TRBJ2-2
CASSQGRTTRVTGELFF
TGCGCCAGCAGCCAAGGCAGGACTACCAGGGTGACCGGGGAGCTGTTTTTT
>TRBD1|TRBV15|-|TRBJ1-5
CATSSDRGLQPQHF
TGTGCCACCAGTTCGGACAGGGGGCTACAGCCCCAGCATTTT
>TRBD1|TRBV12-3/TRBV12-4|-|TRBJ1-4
CASSLAREGAELFF
TGTGCCAGCAGTTTAGCGCGGGAGGGGGCCGAACTGTTTTTT
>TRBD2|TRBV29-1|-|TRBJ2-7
CSVSAGGPYEQYF
TGCAGCGTTTCAGCGGGGGGGCCCTACGAGCAGTACTTC
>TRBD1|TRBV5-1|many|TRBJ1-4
CASSKGQFNEKLFF
TGCGCCAGCAGCAAGGGACAGTTTAATGAAAAACTGTTTTTT
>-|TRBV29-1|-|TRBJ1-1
CSVPRENTEAFF
TGCAGCGTCCCCAGGGAGAACACTGAAGCTTTCTTT
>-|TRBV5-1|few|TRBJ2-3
CASTLEGEESDTQYF
TGCGCCAGCACTCTCGAGGGAGAGGAGTCAGATACGCAGTATTTT
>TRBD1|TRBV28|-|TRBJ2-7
CASSYPRAQGAYEQYF
TGTGCCAGCAGCTACCCCAGGGCACAGGGGGCCTACGAGCAGTACTTC
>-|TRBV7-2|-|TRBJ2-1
CASRAFGSYNEQFF
TGTGCCAGTCGGGCGTTTGGCTCCTACAATGAGCAGTTCTTC
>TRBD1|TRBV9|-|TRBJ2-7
CASSPVDRTYEQYF
TGTGCCAGCAGCCCCGTGGACAGGACCTACGAGCAGTACTTC
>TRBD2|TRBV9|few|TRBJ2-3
CASSVKRGDTISSGDTQYF
TGTGCCAGCAGCGTGAAGCGGGGAGACACAATCTCCTCGGGAGATACGCAGTATTTT
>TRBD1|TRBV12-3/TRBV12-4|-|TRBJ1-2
CASSKTGTGNYGYTF
TGTGCCAGCAGTAAGACCGGGACAGGGAACTATGGCTACACCTTC
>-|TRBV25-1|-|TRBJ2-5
CASSEYLGPEETQYF
TGTGCCAGCAGTGAATATCTCGGACCCGAAGAGACCCAGTACTTC
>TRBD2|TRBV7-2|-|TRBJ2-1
CASSLLAAPYNEQFF
TGTGCCAGCAGCTTACTAGCGGCCCCCTACAATGAGCAGTTCTTC
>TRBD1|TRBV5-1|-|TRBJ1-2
CASSSTGGAGYGYTF
TGCGCCAGCAGCTCTACAGGGGGCGCGGGCTATGGCTACACCTTC
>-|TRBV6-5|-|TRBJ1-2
CASLGGYGYTF
TGTGCCAGCCTGGGGGGTTACGGCTACACCTTC
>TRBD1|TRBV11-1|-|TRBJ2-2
CASLPGQGRAPPPNTGELFF
TGTGCCAGCCTCCCCGGACAGGGAAGGGCGCCCCCCCCGAACACCGGGGAGCTGTTTTTT
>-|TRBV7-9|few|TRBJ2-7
CASSLRETSSYEQYF
TGTGCCAGCAGCTTACGGGAAACTAGCTCCTACGAGCAGTACTTC
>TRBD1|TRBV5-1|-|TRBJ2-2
CASRAPGQSNTGELFF
TGCGCCAGCAGAGCTCCGGGACAGTCGAACACCGGGGAGCTGTTTTTT
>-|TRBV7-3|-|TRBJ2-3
CASSLTATRSTDTQYF
TGTGCCAGCAGCTTAACGGCGACCCGAAGCACAGATACGCAGTATTTT
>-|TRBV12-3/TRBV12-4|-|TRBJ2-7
CASSPGGRARVGEQYF
TGTGCCAGCAGCCCTGGGGGCAGGGCTAGGGTTGGCGAGCAGTACTTC
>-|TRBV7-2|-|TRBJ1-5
CASSSMAGVNQPQHF
TGTGCCAGCAGCTCGATGGCAGGGGTCAATCAGCCCCAGCATTTT
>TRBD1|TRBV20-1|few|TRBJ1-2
CSAPTGTGGGYTF
TGCAGTGCTCCCACCGGGACAGGGGGCGGCTACACCTTC
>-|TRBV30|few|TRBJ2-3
CAWTGGDTQYF
TGTGCCTGGACCGGGGGAGATACGCAGTATTTT
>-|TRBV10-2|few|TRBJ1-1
CASSEVGYTEAFF
TGCGCCAGCAGTGAGGTGGGATACACTGAAGCTTTCTTT
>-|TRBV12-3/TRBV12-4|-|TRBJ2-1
CATSPISGSGYNEQFF
TGTGCCACCTCACCGATCTCCGGGTCAGGTTACAATGAGCAGTTCTTC
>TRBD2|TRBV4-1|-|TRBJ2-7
CASSQVGTREYEQYF
TGCGCCAGCAGCCAAGTCGGGACTAGAGAGTACGAGCAGTACTTC
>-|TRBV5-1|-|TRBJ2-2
CASSLVPAGELFF
TGCGCCAGCAGCTTGGTCCCCGCCGGGGAGCTGTTTTTT
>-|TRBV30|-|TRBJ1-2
CAWEDAALDYTF
TGTGCCTGGGAAGATGCCGCTTTGGACTACACCTTC
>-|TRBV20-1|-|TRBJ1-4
CSARARFYTNEKLFF
TGCAGTGCTAGAGCCAGATTTTATACTAATGAAAAACTGTTTTTT
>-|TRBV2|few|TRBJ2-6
CASSERNSGANVLTF
TGTGCCAGCAGTGAACGCAACTCTGGGGCCAACGTCCTGACTTTC
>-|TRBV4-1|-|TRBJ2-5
CASSHYRDQETQYF
TGCGCCAGCAGCCACTACAGGGACCAAGAGACCCAGTACTTC
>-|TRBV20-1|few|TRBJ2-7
CSAREGPSVSEQYF
TGCAGTGCTAGGGAGGGACCTAGTGTCTCCGAGCAGTACTTC
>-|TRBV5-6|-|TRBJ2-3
CASSSPLEGTTDTQYF
TGTGCCAGCAGCTCGCCCCTTGAGGGGACCACAGATACGCAGTATTTT
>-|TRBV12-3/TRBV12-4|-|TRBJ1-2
CASTAARGRTNYGYTF
TGTGCCAGCACCGCCGCCCGGGGGCGTACTAACTATGGCTACACCTTC
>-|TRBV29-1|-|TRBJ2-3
CSVDMRGGFTDTQYF
TGCAGCGTTGACATGCGGGGAGGATTCACAGATACGCAGTATTTT
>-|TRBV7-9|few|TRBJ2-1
CASSHPSGRDEQFF
TGTGCCAGCAGCCACCCATCGGGCCGCGATGAGCAGTTCTTC